Listed below are T cell receptor beta chains from one sample, sequenced in a study of response to subunit inactivated influenza vaccine. TCRdb re-analysed the RT-PCR reads in MiXCR, keeping a single row per CDR3 protein. The data show about 620,000 distinct CDR3 sequences, with 10% to 15% seen just once and roughly 10% held by the top ten. The sequencing used PBMCs from blood, collected on the day of vaccination. All receptors derive from a man aged 50 to 60 who received an inactivated influenza vaccine. CDR3s include the opening cysteine and the closing phenylalanine or tryptophan. The order of the fields is D gene, clone size, V gene, J gene, CDR3 DNA, CDR3 protein. D genes are given only for firm matches. Rows give clone size only sometimes, using once, few, many, or a class for an expanded clone.

D: .
size: few
V: TRBV7-3
J: TRBJ2-3
DNA: TGTGCCAGCAGCCACAGACAGGGGAGGGCAGATACGCAGTATTTT
CDR3: CASSHRQGRADTQYF

D: .
size: .
V: TRBV6-5
J: TRBJ2-5
DNA: TGTGCCAGCAGTTACTCCAGCAGGATCGTGGCCCAGTACTTC
CDR3: CASSYSSRIVAQYF

D: TRBD1
size: many
V: TRBV7-9
J: TRBJ2-3
DNA: TGTGCCAGCAGCTGGGGACAGAGCACAGATACGCAGTATTTT
CDR3: CASSWGQSTDTQYF

D: .
size: few
V: TRBV11-2
J: TRBJ1-4
DNA: TGTGCCAGCAGCTTATCCTCTGGGCTTAATGAAAAACTGTTTTTT
CDR3: CASSLSSGLNEKLFF

D: TRBD2
size: .
V: TRBV5-1
J: TRBJ2-2
DNA: TGCGCCAGCAGCCAGACTAGCGGGGATACCGGGGAGCTGTTTTTT
CDR3: CASSQTSGDTGELFF

D: .
size: few
V: TRBV2
J: TRBJ1-4
DNA: TGTGCCAGCAGACTCCATGAGGGAACTAATGAAAAACTGTTTTTT
CDR3: CASRLHEGTNEKLFF

D: .
size: few
V: TRBV24-1
J: TRBJ2-3
DNA: TGTGCCACCAGTGAATGGGACTTTGAAGCGCAGTATTTT
CDR3: CATSEWDFEAQYF

D: .
size: many
V: TRBV7-9
J: TRBJ2-1
DNA: TGTGCCAGCAGCTTAGTACAGGAATACAATGAGCAGTTCTTC
CDR3: CASSLVQEYNEQFF

D: .
size: many
V: TRBV27
J: TRBJ2-3
DNA: TGTGCCAGTGCGGTGAGCACAGATACGCAGTATTTT
CDR3: CASAVSTDTQYF

D: .
size: .
V: TRBV6-5
J: TRBJ1-2
DNA: TGTGCCAGCGGCTATGGCGGCTATGGCTACACCTTC
CDR3: CASGYGGYGYTF

D: .
size: few
V: TRBV6-1
J: TRBJ1-2
DNA: TGTGCCAGCACTCCAACTGGAGCAGGGACCGGCTATGGCTACACCTTC
CDR3: CASTPTGAGTGYGYTF

D: TRBD1
size: many
V: TRBV28
J: TRBJ1-2
DNA: TGTGCCAGCAGTCCTTGGGGACAGGGAAATCATGGCTACACCTTC
CDR3: CASSPWGQGNHGYTF

D: .
size: .
V: TRBV4-3
J: TRBJ2-6
DNA: TGCGCCAGCAGCGCGAGTAGCTCTGGGGCCAACGTCCTGACTTTC
CDR3: CASSASSSGANVLTF

D: .
size: many
V: TRBV5-1
J: TRBJ2-2
DNA: TGCGCCAGCAGACAACAGGGCTTTGGCGGGGAGCTGTTTTTT
CDR3: CASRQQGFGGELFF

D: .
size: .
V: TRBV19
J: TRBJ2-3
DNA: TGTGCCAGTAGGGGCAGGGCGTCAGGAGATACGCAGTATTTT
CDR3: CASRGRASGDTQYF

D: TRBD1
size: few
V: TRBV5-1
J: TRBJ1-2
DNA: TGCGCCAGCAGCAGTACAGGGGGCGACTATGGCTACACCTTC
CDR3: CASSSTGGDYGYTF

D: .
size: few
V: TRBV5-8
J: TRBJ1-6
DNA: TGTGCCAGCAGCCTCGGGTCGGGGGGCGGTTCACCCCTCCACTTT
CDR3: CASSLGSGGGSPLHF

D: .
size: many
V: TRBV12-3/TRBV12-4
J: TRBJ2-1
DNA: TGTGCCAGCCGTTCGTACAATGAGCAGTTCTTC
CDR3: CASRSYNEQFF

D: .
size: few
V: TRBV10-3
J: TRBJ1-6
DNA: TGTGCCATCAGTGAGTCGGGCAGCTATAATTCACCCCTCCACTTT
CDR3: CAISESGSYNSPLHF

D: .
size: many
V: TRBV5-1
J: TRBJ2-3
DNA: TGCGCCAGCAGCTTGTCAGGGTCCGGTGATACGCAGTATTTT
CDR3: CASSLSGSGDTQYF

D: TRBD2
size: few
V: TRBV20-1
J: TRBJ2-1
DNA: TGCAGTGCTAGATCGACGATAGGGACTATCAATGAGCAGTTCTTC
CDR3: CSARSTIGTINEQFF

D: .
size: many
V: TRBV2
J: TRBJ2-7
DNA: TGTGCCAGCAGTGGGACAGACTACGAGCAGTACTTC
CDR3: CASSGTDYEQYF

D: .
size: few
V: TRBV12-3/TRBV12-4
J: TRBJ1-3
DNA: TGTGCCAGCAGTTCTGACCTTCCGGGCACCATATATTTT
CDR3: CASSSDLPGTIYF

D: TRBD1
size: many
V: TRBV5-8
J: TRBJ2-3
DNA: TGTGCCAGCAGCTGGGGGACAGCAGATACGCAGTATTTT
CDR3: CASSWGTADTQYF

D: TRBD2
size: few
V: TRBV7-9
J: TRBJ2-3
DNA: TGTGCCAGCAGCTCCCAGCGGGAGAACACAGATACGCAGTATTTT
CDR3: CASSSQRENTDTQYF

D: .
size: .
V: TRBV7-9
J: TRBJ2-7
DNA: TGTGCCAGCGGAACCTCTAGCGACTACGAGCAGTACTTC
CDR3: CASGTSSDYEQYF

D: TRBD1
size: once
V: TRBV9
J: TRBJ2-3
DNA: TGTGCCAGCAGCGTAGTCGCAGGGACAGGGGGCGTAGATACGCAGTATTTT
CDR3: CASSVVAGTGGVDTQYF

D: TRBD2
size: .
V: TRBV5-1
J: TRBJ2-5
DNA: TGCGCCAGCAGCGCGACTAGCGGGGGGGAGACCCAGTACTTC
CDR3: CASSATSGGETQYF

D: TRBD1
size: .
V: TRBV7-2
J: TRBJ1-6
DNA: TGTGCCAGCAGAAAAGACAGGGTCCTCCACTTT
CDR3: CASRKDRVLHF

D: TRBD1
size: .
V: TRBV5-6
J: TRBJ2-2
DNA: TGTGCCAGCAGCTTGATGTCAGGGGGTCGGACCGGGGAGCTGTTTTTT
CDR3: CASSLMSGGRTGELFF

D: .
size: .
V: TRBV29-1
J: TRBJ2-3
DNA: TGCAGCGTTGAAACCGTACCGGGGGATACGCAGTATTTT
CDR3: CSVETVPGDTQYF

D: .
size: few
V: TRBV6-1
J: TRBJ1-1
DNA: TGTGCCAGCAGTGAAGCCCGGGGGAATACTGAAGCTTTCTTT
CDR3: CASSEARGNTEAFF

D: .
size: many
V: TRBV5-1
J: TRBJ2-3
DNA: TGCGCCAGTAGGATGTCGGACGCAGATACGCAGTATTTT
CDR3: CASRMSDADTQYF

D: TRBD2
size: many
V: TRBV28
J: TRBJ2-1
DNA: TGTGCCAGCAAAGCCCGACTAGCGGGGGGCAATGAGCAGTTCTTC
CDR3: CASKARLAGGNEQFF

D: .
size: few
V: TRBV20-1
J: TRBJ2-1
DNA: TGCAGTGCTAATGAGCAGTTCTTC
CDR3: CSANEQFF

D: TRBD1
size: few
V: TRBV7-9
J: TRBJ1-2
DNA: TGTGCCAGCAGCGTACGACAGGGGTATGGCTACACCTTC
CDR3: CASSVRQGYGYTF

D: TRBD2
size: few
V: TRBV3-1
J: TRBJ2-7
DNA: TGTGCCAGCAGCCAAGAGGGGACTAGATCTTACGAGCAGTACTTC
CDR3: CASSQEGTRSYEQYF

D: TRBD2
size: many
V: TRBV15
J: TRBJ2-1
DNA: TGTGCCACCAGCCCCGTCCCTAGCGGAAAAGACAATGAGCAGTTCTTC
CDR3: CATSPVPSGKDNEQFF

D: .
size: .
V: TRBV11-2
J: TRBJ1-4
DNA: TGTGCCAGCAGCACCGGACAGCCTAATGAAAAACTGTTTTTT
CDR3: CASSTGQPNEKLFF

D: .
size: many
V: TRBV5-1
J: TRBJ1-1
DNA: TGCGCCAGCAGCTTGGCCGGGGGACTATCTGAAGCTTTCTTT
CDR3: CASSLAGGLSEAFF

D: TRBD2
size: .
V: TRBV13
J: TRBJ2-5
DNA: TGTGCCAGCAGCTCGATAGCGGGGGGGATCAGTAAGCAAGAGACCCAGTACTTC
CDR3: CASSSIAGGISKQETQYF

D: .
size: many
V: TRBV4-2
J: TRBJ2-7
DNA: TGTGCCAGCAGCCAAGATTACAGTTATATCTACGAGCAGTACTTC
CDR3: CASSQDYSYIYEQYF

D: .
size: many
V: TRBV7-2
J: TRBJ2-1
DNA: TGTGCCAGCAGCTTACAGAGGGACAATGAGCAGTTCTTC
CDR3: CASSLQRDNEQFF

D: .
size: .
V: TRBV4-2
J: TRBJ2-3
DNA: TGTGCCAGCAGCCTCCCTGAGAGGGGTACGCAGTATTTT
CDR3: CASSLPERGTQYF

D: .
size: many
V: TRBV10-3
J: TRBJ2-7
DNA: TGTGCCATCAGTGAGGGGGCCGGGACAAATTACGAGCAGTACTTC
CDR3: CAISEGAGTNYEQYF

D: TRBD1
size: .
V: TRBV20-1
J: TRBJ2-1
DNA: TGCAGTGCTCAGACAGGGACCGCGCTCAATGAGCAGTTCTTC
CDR3: CSAQTGTALNEQFF

D: TRBD1
size: few
V: TRBV5-1
J: TRBJ1-2
DNA: TGCGCCAGCAGGCAGACAGGGTTTTTTGGCTACACCTTC
CDR3: CASRQTGFFGYTF

D: .
size: .
V: TRBV7-9
J: TRBJ1-2
DNA: TGTGCCAGCAGCTTAGGACAGGTCCATGGCTACACCTTC
CDR3: CASSLGQVHGYTF

D: .
size: .
V: TRBV2
J: TRBJ2-1
DNA: TGTACCAGCAGCTCCGCCGCCCTCACAGGGAGGCTCTACAATGAGCAGTTCTTC
CDR3: CTSSSAALTGRLYNEQFF

D: .
size: few
V: TRBV5-1
J: TRBJ2-5
DNA: TGCGCCAGCAGCAGCGGGACAGGAGGAGGAGAGACCCAGTACTTC
CDR3: CASSSGTGGGETQYF

D: TRBD2
size: .
V: TRBV6-2/TRBV6-3
J: TRBJ2-5
DNA: TGTGCCACCATAAGACTAGCGGGAGAAGAGACCCAGTACTTC
CDR3: CATIRLAGEETQYF

D: TRBD2
size: many
V: TRBV6-1
J: TRBJ2-5
DNA: TGTGCCAGCACCCCCGTAGCGGGGGGGTTCCAAGAGACCCAGTACTTC
CDR3: CASTPVAGGFQETQYF

D: .
size: few
V: TRBV4-2
J: TRBJ1-1
DNA: TGTGCCAGCAGCCATTACAGGGATGGGAACACTGAAGCTTTCTTT
CDR3: CASSHYRDGNTEAFF

D: .
size: .
V: TRBV6-2/TRBV6-3
J: TRBJ2-6
DNA: TGTGCCAGCAGTTACAGTGTCGGTGGGGCCAACGTCCTGACTTTC
CDR3: CASSYSVGGANVLTF

D: .
size: many
V: TRBV20-1
J: TRBJ1-5
DNA: TGCAGTGCTAGAGGCCGGGACGGACGTATCAATCAGCCCCAGCATTTT
CDR3: CSARGRDGRINQPQHF

D: .
size: many
V: TRBV7-8
J: TRBJ2-7
DNA: TGTGCCAGCAGCAAAGGGACGGTTTCCTACGAGCAGTACTTC
CDR3: CASSKGTVSYEQYF

D: .
size: few
V: TRBV24-1
J: TRBJ2-3
DNA: TGTGCCACCAGTGATTTAAGGGCCACAGATACGCAGTATTTT
CDR3: CATSDLRATDTQYF

D: TRBD1
size: .
V: TRBV12-3/TRBV12-4
J: TRBJ2-3
DNA: TGTGCCAGCAGTCACAGGACAGGGGGCACAGATACGCAGTATTTT
CDR3: CASSHRTGGTDTQYF